The next 10 T cell receptor beta chains were all read from a single sample in a study of blood T cell repertoires in COVID-19. Sequencing was performed with immunoSEQ multiplex PCR; in TCRdb, only in-frame clones are kept and a portion is missing. The sample lists 200,000 to 250,000 clones, approximately 80% occurring once. Material: PBMCs or T cells enriched from blood (not recorded which). The receptors stem from a man in his fifties or sixties who had recovered from COVID-19.

This chain joins TRBV4-3 and TRBJ2-1; 7 bases are a match to TRBD1. The germline V gene encodes CDR1 LGHNA and CDR2 YSLEER. CDR3 length: 16 amino acids. V trimming: 0 bases; J trimming: 2 bases; junction bases outside the gene matches: 4. For the CDR3, the DNA is TGCGCCAGCAGCCAAGATGGGACAGTTACCTACAATGAGCAGTTCTTC. It is translated as CASSQDGTVTYNEQFF.

The chain links TRBV19 to TRBJ2-7; weak D call: TRBD1 (6 bases). The germline V gene has CDR1 LNHDA and CDR2 SQIVND (reference sequence). Trimming took 6 bases from V and 5 from J, leaving 17 bases between them. The CDR3 is made up of 14 amino acids. The CDR3 reads CASRTQGGTNEQYF. The CDR3 region has the DNA TGTGCCAGTAGGACCCAGGGTGGGACAAACGAGCAGTACTTC.

This sequence joins TRBV18 and TRBJ1-6; 7 nucleotides match TRBD1. Germline V gives CDR1 KGHSH, CDR2 LQKENI. Trimming removed 3 bases from V and 6 bases from J; junction bases left unmatched: 5. The CDR3 runs 15 residues. CDR3: CASSPTRDSNSPLHF. DNA of the CDR3: TGTGCCAGCTCACCCACCCGGGACAGTAATTCACCCCTCCACTTT. Using reference TRBV18 and TRBJ1-6 for the parts outside the CDR3, the full variable domain is NAGVMQNPRHLVRRRGQEARLRCSPMKGHSHVYWYRQLPEEGLKFMVYLQKENIIDESGMPKERFSAEFPKEGPSILRIQQVVRGDSAAYFCASSPTRDSNSPLHFGNGTRLTVT.

CDR3 sequence: CASSPGLGVEEKLFF. In DNA form, the CDR3 reads TGTGCCAGCTCACCTGGTTTAGGGGTGGAAGAAAAACTGTTTTTT. The genes are TRBV18 and TRBJ1-4; D perhaps matches TRBD1 (5 bases). CDR1 and CDR2 (germline): KGHSH, LQKENI. The germline V and J ends were trimmed by 3 bases and 8 bases, with 16 bases remaining between them. The CDR3 runs 15 residues.

The chain uses TRBV11-2 and TRBJ1-3, with D unresolved. Deletions cut 5 bases from V and 4 bases from J, with 21 bases between. The CDR3 spans 17 residues. CDR1 is SGHAT, CDR2 FQNNGV, per germline. The CDR3 coding sequence is TGTGCCAGCAGCGCTGGAAAGAACGGGTTTGGGGGAAACACCATATATTTT. This encodes CASSAGKNGFGGNTIYF.

The V call is TRBV19, the J call TRBJ2-7; 7 bases match TRBD1. This CDR3 is built from 16 residues. J lost 1 base, V lost 0 bases, and 6 bases had no gene match. The germline CDR1 and CDR2 sequences are LNHDA and SQIVND (reference sequence). The CDR3: CASSIDRNRGSYEQYF. CDR3 DNA: TGTGCCAGTAGTATAGATCGGAACAGGGGTTCCTACGAGCAGTACTTC.

This chain joins TRBV7-6 and TRBJ2-1; 13 nucleotides line up with TRBD2. Germline V gene data show CDR1 as SGHVS and CDR2 as FNYEAQ. J gave up 6 bases and V 3 bases, and 2 bases lay outside the gene matches. The CDR3 sequence is 15 residues long. The CDR3 reads CASSLGLAGINEQFF. CDR3 sequence (DNA): TGTGCCAGCAGCTTGGGACTAGCGGGGATCAATGAGCAGTTCTTC. Supplemented by reference TRBV7-6 and TRBJ2-1, the full variable domain reads GAGVSQSPRYKVTKRGQDVALRCDPISGHVSLYWYRQALGQGPEFLTYFNYEAQQDKSGLPNDRFSAERPEGSISTLTIQRTEQRDSAMYRCASSLGLAGINEQFFGPGTRLTVL.

CDR3 nucleotides: TGTGCCAGCAGCGCCCGGGACAGATATTCACCCCTCCACTTT. As protein: CASSARDRYSPLHF. The V and J genes are TRBV9 and TRBJ1-6, with 7 bases aligning to TRBD1. This CDR3 contains 14 residues. Germline trimming cut 3 bases from V and 8 bases from J; bases unmatched to any gene: 5. Germline assignment: CDR1 SGDLS and CDR2 YYNGEE.

The chain recombines TRBV5-8 with TRBJ2-7; D call uncertain. CDR1 is SGHTS, CDR2 YDEGEE, per germline. The CDR3 is made up of 13 amino acids. The V end was cut by 1 base, the J end by 1 base, with 6 bases between. CDR3 coding DNA: TGTGCCAGCAGCTTGAGTAGTTCCTACGAGCAGTACTTC. The encoded protein is CASSLSSSYEQYF.

A note on this clone: At one boundary the junction diverges from the germline segment, which might be a read error. This sequence joins TRBV7-2 and TRBJ2-1; D is unresolved. Germline V lookup: CDR1 SGHTA, CDR2 FQGNSA. The CDR3 consists of 18 residues. The CDR3 sequence: CAGSLVVSTPSSYNEQFF. The CDR3 DNA sequence: TGTGCCGGCAGCTTAGTAGTATCGACACCGAGCTCCTACAATGAGCAGTTCTTC.